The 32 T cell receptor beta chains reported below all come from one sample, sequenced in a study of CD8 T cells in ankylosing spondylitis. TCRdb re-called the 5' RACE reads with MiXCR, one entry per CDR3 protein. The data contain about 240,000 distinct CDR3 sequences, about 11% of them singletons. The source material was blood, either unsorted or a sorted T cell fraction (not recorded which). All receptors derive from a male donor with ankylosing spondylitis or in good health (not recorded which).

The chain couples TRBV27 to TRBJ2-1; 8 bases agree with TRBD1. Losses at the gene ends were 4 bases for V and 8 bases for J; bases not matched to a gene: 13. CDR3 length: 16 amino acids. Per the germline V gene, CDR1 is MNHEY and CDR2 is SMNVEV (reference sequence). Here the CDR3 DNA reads TGTGCCAGCAGTTATCGGGCGGACAGGGTAGAGGATGAGCAGTTCTTC. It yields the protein CASSYRADRVEDEQFF.

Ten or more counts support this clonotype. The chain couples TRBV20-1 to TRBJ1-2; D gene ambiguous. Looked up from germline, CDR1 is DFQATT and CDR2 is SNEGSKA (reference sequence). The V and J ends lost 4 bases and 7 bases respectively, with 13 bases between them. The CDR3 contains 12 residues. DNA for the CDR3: TGCAGTGCTACCTTTTTGGAGGCTGGCTACACCTTC. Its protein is CSATFLEAGYTF.

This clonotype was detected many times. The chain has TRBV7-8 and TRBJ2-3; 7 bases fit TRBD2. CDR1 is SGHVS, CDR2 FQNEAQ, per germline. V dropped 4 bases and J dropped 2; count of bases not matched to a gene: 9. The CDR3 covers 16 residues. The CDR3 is CASSSPSGGVTDTQYF. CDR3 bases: TGTGCCAGCAGCTCGCCTAGCGGAGGAGTCACAGATACGCAGTATTTT.

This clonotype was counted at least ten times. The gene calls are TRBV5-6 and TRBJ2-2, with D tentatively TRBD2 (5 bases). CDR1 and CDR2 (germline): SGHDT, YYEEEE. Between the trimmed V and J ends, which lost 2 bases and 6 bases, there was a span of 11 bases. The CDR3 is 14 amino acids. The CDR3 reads CASSLFRGSGELFF. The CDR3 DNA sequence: TGTGCCAGCAGCTTATTTCGAGGGTCCGGGGAGCTGTTTTTT. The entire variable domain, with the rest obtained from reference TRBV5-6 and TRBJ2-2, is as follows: DAGVTQSPTHLIKTRGQQVTLRCSPKSGHDTVSWYQQALGQGPQFIFQYYEEEERQRGNFPDRFSGHQFPNYSSELNVNALLLGDSALYLCASSLFRGSGELFFGEGSRLTVL.

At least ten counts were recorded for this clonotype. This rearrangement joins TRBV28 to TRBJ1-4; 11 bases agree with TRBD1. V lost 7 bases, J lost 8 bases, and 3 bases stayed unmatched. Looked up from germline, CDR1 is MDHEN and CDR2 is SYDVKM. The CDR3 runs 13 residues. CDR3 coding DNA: TGTGCCAGCAAGGACAGGGGGCAAGAAAAACTGTTTTTT. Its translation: CASKDRGQEKLFF.

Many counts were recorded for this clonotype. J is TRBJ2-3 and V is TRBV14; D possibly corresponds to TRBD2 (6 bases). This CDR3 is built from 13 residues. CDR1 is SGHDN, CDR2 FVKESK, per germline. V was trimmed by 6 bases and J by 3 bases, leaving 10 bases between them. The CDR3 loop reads CASSIGGTDTQYF. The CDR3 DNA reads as TGTGCCAGCAGTATCGGGGGAACAGATACGCAGTATTTT.

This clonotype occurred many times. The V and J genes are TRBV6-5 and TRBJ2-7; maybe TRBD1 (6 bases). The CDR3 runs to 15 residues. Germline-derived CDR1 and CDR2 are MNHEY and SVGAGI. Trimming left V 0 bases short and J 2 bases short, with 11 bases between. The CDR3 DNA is TGTGCCAGCAGTTACTCCATATGGGGGCCCTACGAGCAGTACTTC. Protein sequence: CASSYSIWGPYEQYF.

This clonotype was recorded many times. The CDR3 DNA reads TGTGCCAGTTCACGACTAGCGGGAGTAGACGAGCAGTACTTC. Its protein is CASSRLAGVDEQYF. This sequence joins TRBV28 and TRBJ2-7, with 12 bases that match TRBD2. Germline loops: CDR1 MDHEN, CDR2 SYDVKM. Trimming cost V 9 bases and J 5 bases; bases outside gene matches: 8. This CDR3 is 14 amino acids long. Variable domain in full (rest from reference TRBV28 and TRBJ2-7): DVKVTQSSRYLVKRTGEKVFLECVQDMDHENMFWYRQDPGLGLRLIYFSYDVKMKEKGDIPEGYSVSREKKERFSLILESASTNQTSMYLCASSRLAGVDEQYFGPGTRLTVT.

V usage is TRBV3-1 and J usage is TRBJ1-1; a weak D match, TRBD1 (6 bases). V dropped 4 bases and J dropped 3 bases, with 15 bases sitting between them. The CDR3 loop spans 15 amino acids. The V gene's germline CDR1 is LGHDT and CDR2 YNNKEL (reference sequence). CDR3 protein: CASSRPGVSDTEAFF. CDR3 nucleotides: TGTGCCAGCAGCCGCCCAGGGGTGTCGGACACTGAAGCTTTCTTT.

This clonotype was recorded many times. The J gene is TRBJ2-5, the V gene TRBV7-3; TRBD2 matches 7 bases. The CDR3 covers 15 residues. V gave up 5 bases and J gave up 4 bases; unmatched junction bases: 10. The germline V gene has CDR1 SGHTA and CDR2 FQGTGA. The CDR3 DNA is TGTGCCAGCAGCCCCCAAGCGGGGATAAGAGAGACCCAGTACTTC. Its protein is CASSPQAGIRETQYF.

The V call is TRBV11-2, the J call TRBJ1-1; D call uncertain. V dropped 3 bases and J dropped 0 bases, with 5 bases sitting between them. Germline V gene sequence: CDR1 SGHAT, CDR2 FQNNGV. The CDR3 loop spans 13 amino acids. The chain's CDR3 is CASSFRMNTEAFF. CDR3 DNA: TGTGCCAGCAGCTTCCGAATGAACACTGAAGCTTTCTTT.

The CDR3 sequence is CASSSQRRNEQFF. In nucleotides, the CDR3 is TGTGCCAGCAGTTCACAGCGGCGGAATGAGCAGTTCTTC. The genes are TRBV27 and TRBJ2-1, with D perhaps TRBD2 (5 bases). Looked up from germline, CDR1 is MNHEY and CDR2 is SMNVEV (reference sequence). CDR3 length equals 13 residues. The ends were cut back, 4 bases at V and 7 bases at J, with 11 bases in the middle.

CDR3 in amino acids: CASSVGAGESTDTQYF. In DNA form, the CDR3 reads TGTGCCAGCAGCGTAGGAGCGGGGGAGAGCACAGATACGCAGTATTTT. The V gene is TRBV9, the J gene TRBJ2-3; 8 positions match TRBD2. Germline V gene lookup returns CDR1 SGDLS and CDR2 YYNGEE. The CDR3 consists of 16 residues. The J segment lost 0 bases and the V segment lost 0 bases, leaving 3 bases of the junction unmatched.

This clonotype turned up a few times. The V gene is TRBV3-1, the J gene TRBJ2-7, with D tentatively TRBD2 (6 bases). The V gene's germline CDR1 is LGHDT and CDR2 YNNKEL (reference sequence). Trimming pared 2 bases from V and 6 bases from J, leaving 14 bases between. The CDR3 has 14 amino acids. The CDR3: CASSQFGGRGEQYF. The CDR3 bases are TGTGCCAGCAGCCAATTCGGGGGAAGGGGCGAGCAGTACTTC.

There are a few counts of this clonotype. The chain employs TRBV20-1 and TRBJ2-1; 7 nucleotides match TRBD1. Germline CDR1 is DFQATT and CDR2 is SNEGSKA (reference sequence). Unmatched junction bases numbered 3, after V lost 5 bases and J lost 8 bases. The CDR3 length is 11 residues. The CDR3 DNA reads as TGCAGTGCTTCAGGGGGTGATGAGCAGTTCTTC. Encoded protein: CSASGGDEQFF.

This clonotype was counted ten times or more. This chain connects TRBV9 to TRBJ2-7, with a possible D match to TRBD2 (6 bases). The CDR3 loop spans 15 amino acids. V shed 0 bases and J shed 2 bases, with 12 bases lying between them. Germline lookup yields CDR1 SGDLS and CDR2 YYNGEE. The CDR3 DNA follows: TGTGCCAGCAGCGTAGACGGGAGTATCACCTACGAGCAGTACTTC. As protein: CASSVDGSITYEQYF.

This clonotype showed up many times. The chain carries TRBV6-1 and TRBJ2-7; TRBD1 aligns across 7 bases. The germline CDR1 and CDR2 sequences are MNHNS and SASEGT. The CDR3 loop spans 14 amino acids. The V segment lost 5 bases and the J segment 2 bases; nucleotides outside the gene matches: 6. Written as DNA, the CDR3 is TGTGCCAGCAGTCCCAGGACAGGAGCCTACGAGCAGTACTTC. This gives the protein CASSPRTGAYEQYF.

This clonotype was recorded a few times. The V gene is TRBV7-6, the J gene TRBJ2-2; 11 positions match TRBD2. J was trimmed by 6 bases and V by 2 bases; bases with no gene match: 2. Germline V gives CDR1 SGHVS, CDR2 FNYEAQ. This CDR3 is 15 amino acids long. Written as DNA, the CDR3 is TGTGCCAGCAGCTTAACGACTAGCGGGGCCGGGGAGCTGTTTTTT. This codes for CASSLTTSGAGELFF.

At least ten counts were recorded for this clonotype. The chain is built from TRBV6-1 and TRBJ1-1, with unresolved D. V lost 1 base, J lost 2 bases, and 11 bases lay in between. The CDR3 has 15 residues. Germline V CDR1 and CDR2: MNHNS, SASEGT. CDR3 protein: CASSEDKGSNTEAFF. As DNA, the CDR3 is TGTGCCAGCAGTGAAGATAAGGGTAGCAACACTGAAGCTTTCTTT.

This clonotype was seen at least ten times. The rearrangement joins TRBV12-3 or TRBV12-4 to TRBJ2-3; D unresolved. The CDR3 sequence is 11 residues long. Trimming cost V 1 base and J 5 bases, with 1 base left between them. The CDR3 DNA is TGTGCCAGCAGTTTAGTAGATACGCAGTATTTT. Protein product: CASSLVDTQYF.

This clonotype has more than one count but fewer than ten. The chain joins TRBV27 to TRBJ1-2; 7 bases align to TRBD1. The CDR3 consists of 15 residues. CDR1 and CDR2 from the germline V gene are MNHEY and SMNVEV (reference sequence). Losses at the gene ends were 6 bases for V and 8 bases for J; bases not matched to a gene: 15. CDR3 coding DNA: TGTGCCAGCAGACCCGACGGAAACAGGGGTAGAGGCTACACCTTC. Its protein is CASRPDGNRGRGYTF.

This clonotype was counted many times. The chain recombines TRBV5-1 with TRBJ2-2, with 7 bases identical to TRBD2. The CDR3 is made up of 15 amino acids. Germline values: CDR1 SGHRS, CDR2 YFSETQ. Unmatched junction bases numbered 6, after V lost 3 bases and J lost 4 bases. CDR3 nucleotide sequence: TGCGCCAGCAGCTGGGCAGCGGGGAGCACCGGGGAGCTGTTTTTT. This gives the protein CASSWAAGSTGELFF. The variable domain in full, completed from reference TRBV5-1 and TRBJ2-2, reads KAGVTQTPRYLIKTRGQQVTLSCSPISGHRSVSWYQQTPGQGLQFLFEYFSETQRNKGNFPGRFSGRQFSNSRSEMNVSTLELGDSALYLCASSWAAGSTGELFFGEGSRLTVL.

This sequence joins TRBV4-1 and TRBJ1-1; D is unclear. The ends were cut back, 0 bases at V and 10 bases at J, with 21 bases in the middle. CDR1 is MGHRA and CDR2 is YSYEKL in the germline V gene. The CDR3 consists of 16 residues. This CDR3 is CASSQDQQTGPLRAFF. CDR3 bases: TGCGCCAGCAGCCAAGATCAGCAGACGGGCCCATTGAGAGCTTTCTTT.

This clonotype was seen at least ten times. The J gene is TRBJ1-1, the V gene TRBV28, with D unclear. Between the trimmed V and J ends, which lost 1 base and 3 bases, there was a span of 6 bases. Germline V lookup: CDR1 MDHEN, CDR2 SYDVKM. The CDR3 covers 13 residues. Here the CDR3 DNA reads TGTGCCAGCAGTTTATCACCCGACACTGAAGCTTTCTTT. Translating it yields CASSLSPDTEAFF.

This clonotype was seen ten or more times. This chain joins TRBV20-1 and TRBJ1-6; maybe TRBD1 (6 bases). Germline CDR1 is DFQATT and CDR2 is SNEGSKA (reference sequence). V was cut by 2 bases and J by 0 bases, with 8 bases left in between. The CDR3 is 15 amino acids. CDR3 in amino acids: CSARPRGSYNSPLHF. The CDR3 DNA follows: TGCAGTGCTAGACCCAGGGGCTCCTATAATTCACCCCTCCACTTT.

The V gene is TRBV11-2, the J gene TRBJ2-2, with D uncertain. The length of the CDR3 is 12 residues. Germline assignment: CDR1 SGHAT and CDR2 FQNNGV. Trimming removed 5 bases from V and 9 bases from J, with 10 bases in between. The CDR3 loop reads CASSPPGWELFF. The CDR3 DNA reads TGTGCCAGCAGCCCACCTGGTTGGGAGCTGTTTTTT.

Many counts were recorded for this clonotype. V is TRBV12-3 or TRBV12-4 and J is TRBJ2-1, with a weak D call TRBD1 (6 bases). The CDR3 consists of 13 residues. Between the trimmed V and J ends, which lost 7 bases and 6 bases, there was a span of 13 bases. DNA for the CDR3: TGTGCCAGCACCCGGACAGCCGGCAATGAGCAGTTCTTC. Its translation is CASTRTAGNEQFF.

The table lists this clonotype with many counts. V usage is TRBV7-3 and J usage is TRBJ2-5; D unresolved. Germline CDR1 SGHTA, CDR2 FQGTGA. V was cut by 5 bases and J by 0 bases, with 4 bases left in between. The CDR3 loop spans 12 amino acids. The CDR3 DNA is TGTGCCAGCAGCCTTCACCAAGAGACCCAGTACTTC. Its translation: CASSLHQETQYF.

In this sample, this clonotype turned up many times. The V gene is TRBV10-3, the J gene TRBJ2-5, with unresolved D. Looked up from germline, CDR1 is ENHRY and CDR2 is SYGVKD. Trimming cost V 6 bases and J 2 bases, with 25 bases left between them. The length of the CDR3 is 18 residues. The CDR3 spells CAISAQVSRAQSQETQYF. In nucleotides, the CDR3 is TGTGCCATCAGCGCTCAGGTCTCTAGGGCGCAGTCTCAAGAGACCCAGTACTTC.

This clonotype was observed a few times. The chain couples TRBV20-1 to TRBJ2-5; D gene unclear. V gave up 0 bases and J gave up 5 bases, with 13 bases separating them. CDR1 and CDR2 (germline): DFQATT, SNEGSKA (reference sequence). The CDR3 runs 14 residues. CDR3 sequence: CSARDFLGGETQYF. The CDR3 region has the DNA TGCAGTGCTAGAGATTTTCTCGGTGGGGAGACCCAGTACTTC.

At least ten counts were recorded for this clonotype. The CDR3 nucleotides read TGTGCCAGCAGCACTAGACGAGGAGGCACCGGGGAGCTGTTTTTT. Protein product: CASSTRRGGTGELFF. The V gene is TRBV7-8, the J gene TRBJ2-2; tentatively, D is TRBD2 (5 bases). CDR1 is SGHVS and CDR2 is FQNEAQ in the germline V gene. The CDR3 covers 15 residues. With 5 bases removed from V and 4 bases from J, the gap between germline ends came to 14 bases.

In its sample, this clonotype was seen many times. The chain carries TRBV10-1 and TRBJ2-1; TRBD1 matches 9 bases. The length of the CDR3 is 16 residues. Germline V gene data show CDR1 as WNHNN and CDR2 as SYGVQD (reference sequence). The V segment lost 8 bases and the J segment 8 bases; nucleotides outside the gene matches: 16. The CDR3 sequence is CASVGDREVIDHEQFF. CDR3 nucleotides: TGCGCCAGCGTCGGGGACAGGGAGGTTATCGACCATGAGCAGTTCTTC.